Many counts were recorded for the clone carrying this T cell receptor (beta chain). These data are taken from a study of regulatory T cells in long-lasting Graves disease. Arm-PCR of CDR3 regions and iRepertoire HTBI primers were the basis on which TCR beta libraries were built. TCRdb called the multiplex PCR reads again in MiXCR, with one record for every CDR3 protein. The sample lists more than 300,000 distinct CDR3 sequences, roughly 10% occurring once. Time point described: newly diagnosed GD, antithyroid drugs for less than 3 months. Extracted RNA from PBMCs served as the source of the TCR library. Germline CDR1 is DFQATT and CDR2 is SNEGSKA (reference sequence). The CDR3 spans 17 residues. V lost 2 bases, J lost 4 bases, and 14 bases stayed unmatched. Separately, the same data were catalogued under a study of T cells in Graves' hyperthyroidism and ophthalmopathy. As reported in that work: Based on clinical symptoms, serum thyroxine and TRAb, thyroid ultrasound and orbital computed tomography, diagnoses were reached.

This receptor was obtained from a woman between 18 and 30 years old with Graves disease. Sequenced material: peripheral blood mononuclear cells (PBMCs), taken at new diagnosis, from a patient treated with antithyroid drugs. This chain links TRBV20-1 with TRBJ1-2; 9 nucleotides line up with TRBD1. The CDR3 sequence: CSARPPPTGGFGYGYTF. The CDR3 nucleotides read TGCAGTGCTAGACCCCCTCCTACAGGGGGCTTTGGCTATGGCTACACCTTC.